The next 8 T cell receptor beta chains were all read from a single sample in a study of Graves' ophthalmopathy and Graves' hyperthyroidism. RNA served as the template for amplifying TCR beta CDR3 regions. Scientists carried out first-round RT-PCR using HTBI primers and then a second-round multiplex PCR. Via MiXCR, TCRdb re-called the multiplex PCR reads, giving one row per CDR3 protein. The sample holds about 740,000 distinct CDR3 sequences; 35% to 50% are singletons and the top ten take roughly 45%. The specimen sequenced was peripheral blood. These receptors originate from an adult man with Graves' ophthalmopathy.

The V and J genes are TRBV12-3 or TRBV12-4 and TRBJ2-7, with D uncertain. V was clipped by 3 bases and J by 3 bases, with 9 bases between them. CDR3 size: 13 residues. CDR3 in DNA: TGTGCCAGCAGTTTGCGACCTGTCTACGAGCAGTACTTC. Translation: CASSLRPVYEQYF.

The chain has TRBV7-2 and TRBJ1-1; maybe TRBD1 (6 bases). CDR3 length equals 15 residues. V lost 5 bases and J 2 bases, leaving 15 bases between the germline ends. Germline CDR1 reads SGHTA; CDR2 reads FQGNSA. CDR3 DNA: TGTGCCAGCAGCCCTCAACAGGGTCGAAACACTGAAGCTTTCTTT. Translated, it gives CASSPQQGRNTEAFF. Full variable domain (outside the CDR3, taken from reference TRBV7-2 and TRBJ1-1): GAGVSQSPSNKVTEKGKDVELRCDPISGHTALYWYRQSLGQGLEFLIYFQGNSAPDKSGLPSDRFSAERTGGSVSTLTIQRTQQEDSAVYLCASSPQQGRNTEAFFGQGTRLTVV.

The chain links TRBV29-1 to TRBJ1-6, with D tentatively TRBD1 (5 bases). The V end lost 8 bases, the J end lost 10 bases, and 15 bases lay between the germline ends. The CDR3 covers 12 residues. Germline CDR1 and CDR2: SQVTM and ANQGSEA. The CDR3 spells CSLGDGLSPLHF. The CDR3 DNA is TGCAGCTTAGGGGACGGCCTCTCACCCCTCCACTTT.

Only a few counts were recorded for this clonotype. The DNA for the CDR3 is TGCGCCAGCAGCTTGAGTACCGGGGCCGAGCAGTACTTC. Translated, it gives CASSLSTGAEQYF. The chain employs TRBV5-1 and TRBJ2-7, with D possibly called TRBD1 or TRBD2 (5 bases each). Germline V lookup: CDR1 SGHRS, CDR2 YFSETQ. This CDR3 is built from 13 residues. The V and J ends lost 1 base and 6 bases respectively, with 11 bases between them. Filled out from reference TRBV5-1 and TRBJ2-7, the complete variable domain reads KAGVTQTPRYLIKTRGQQVTLSCSPISGHRSVSWYQQTPGQGLQFLFEYFSETQRNKGNFPGRFSGRQFSNSRSEMNVSTLELGDSALYLCASSLSTGAEQYFGPGTRLTVT.

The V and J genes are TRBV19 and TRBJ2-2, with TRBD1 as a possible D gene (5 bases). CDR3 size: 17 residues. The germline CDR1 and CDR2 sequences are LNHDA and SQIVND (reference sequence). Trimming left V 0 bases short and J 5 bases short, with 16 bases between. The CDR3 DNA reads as TGTGCCAGTAGTATAGATCCCCGCCAGGGTTGGACCGGGGAGCTGTTTTTT. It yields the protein CASSIDPRQGWTGELFF.

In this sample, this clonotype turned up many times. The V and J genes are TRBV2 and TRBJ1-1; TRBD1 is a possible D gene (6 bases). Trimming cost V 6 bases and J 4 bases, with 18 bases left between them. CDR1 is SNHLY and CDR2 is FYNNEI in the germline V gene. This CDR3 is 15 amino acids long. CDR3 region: CASRPDRTGTTEAFF. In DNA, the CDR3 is TGTGCCAGCAGGCCCGACAGGACCGGAACCACTGAAGCTTTCTTT.

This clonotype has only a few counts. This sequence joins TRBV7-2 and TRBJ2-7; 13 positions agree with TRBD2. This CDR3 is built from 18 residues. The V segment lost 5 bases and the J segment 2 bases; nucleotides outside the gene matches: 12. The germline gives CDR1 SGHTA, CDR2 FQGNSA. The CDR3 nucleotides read TGTGCCAGCAGCCAAGAAGGGACTAGCGGGGACACTCCCTACGAGCAGTACTTC. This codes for CASSQEGTSGDTPYEQYF.

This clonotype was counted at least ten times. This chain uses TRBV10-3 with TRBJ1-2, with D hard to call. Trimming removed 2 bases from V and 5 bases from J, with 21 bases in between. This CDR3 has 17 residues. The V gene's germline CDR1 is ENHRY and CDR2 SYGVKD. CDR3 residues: CAISETDGRRREYGYTF. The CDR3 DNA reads TGTGCCATCAGTGAGACGGATGGCAGGAGGAGGGAATATGGCTACACCTTC.